These 32 T cell receptor beta chains share one sample of origin, sequenced in a study of blood T cell repertoires in COVID-19. Assay used: immunoSEQ multiplex PCR; TCRdb lists only in-frame clones, some missing. The sample yields about 260,000 clones, about 85% seen once. Material: peripheral blood. The receptors come from a man in his sixties with acute or convalescent COVID-19.

The V gene is TRBV5-1, the J gene TRBJ1-6; 9 bases align to TRBD1. Germline CDR1 reads SGHRS; CDR2 reads YFSETQ. The CDR3 has 14 amino acids. V lost 3 bases and J lost 7; bases outside the gene matches: 2. CDR3 region: CASSWGQGNSPLHF. DNA of the CDR3: TGCGCCAGCAGCTGGGGACAGGGAAATTCACCCCTCCACTTT.

V is TRBV11-2 and J is TRBJ2-7; 11 nucleotides agree with TRBD2. This CDR3 has 15 amino acids. Per the germline V gene, CDR1 is SGHAT and CDR2 is FQNNGV. After removal of 7 bases from V and 4 bases from J, the junction contained 9 bases not matched to a gene. CDR3 DNA: TGTGCCAGCACCCCTAGTAGCGGGAGGGCATACGAGCAGTACTTC. Its protein product is CASTPSSGRAYEQYF.

This chain connects TRBV5-1 to TRBJ2-2; D is unclear. Trimming took 4 bases from V and 3 from J, leaving 16 bases between them. CDR3 length: 16 amino acids. The germline gives CDR1 SGHRS, CDR2 YFSETQ. The CDR3: CASSRVSPVYTGELFF. The CDR3 DNA is TGCGCCAGCAGCCGAGTATCACCTGTTTACACCGGGGAGCTGTTTTTT.

The chain joins TRBV7-9 to TRBJ2-7; perhaps TRBD1 as D (5 bases). Per the germline V gene, CDR1 is SEHNR and CDR2 is FQNEAQ (reference sequence). The CDR3 consists of 14 residues. With 7 bases removed from V and 5 bases from J, the gap between germline ends came to 18 bases. CDR3 in DNA: TGTGCCAGCAATGTATTAGGGGTTAGCCACGAGCAGTACTTC. It codes for CASNVLGVSHEQYF. Based on the CDR3 plus reference TRBV7-9 and TRBJ2-7, the full variable domain is DTGVSQNPRHKITKRGQNVTFRCDPISEHNRLYWYRQTLGQGPEFLTYFQNEAQLEKSRLLSDRFSAERPKGSFSTLEIQRTEQGDSAMYLCASNVLGVSHEQYFGPGTRLTVT.

The gene calls are TRBV7-2 and TRBJ2-7, with 11 bases identical to TRBD1. V trimming: 1 base; J trimming: 3 bases; junction bases outside the gene matches: 2. CDR1 and CDR2 from the germline V gene are SGHTA and FQGNSA. The CDR3 has 15 residues. The CDR3 nucleotides read TGTGCCAGCAGCTTAGACGGGACAGGGGGCTACGAGCAGTACTTC. It specifies CASSLDGTGGYEQYF. The full variable domain, in which reference TRBV7-2 and TRBJ2-7 provide the parts outside the CDR3, is GAGVSQSPSNKVTEKGKDVELRCDPISGHTALYWYRQSLGQGLEFLIYFQGNSAPDKSGLPSDRFSAERTGGSVSTLTIQRTQQEDSAVYLCASSLDGTGGYEQYFGPGTRLTVT.

The chain recombines TRBV19 with TRBJ2-2; TRBD2 agrees at 7 bases. Germline CDR1 is LNHDA and CDR2 is SQIVND (reference sequence). The length of the CDR3 is 14 residues. With 4 bases clipped from V and 3 bases from J, the junction kept 2 bases outside the gene matches. The CDR3 coding sequence is TGTGCCAGTAGTACGGCGGGAGACACCGGGGAGCTGTTTTTT. Its protein is CASSTAGDTGELFF.

The chain carries TRBV7-9 and TRBJ2-1, with 9 bases aligning to TRBD2. After removal of 2 bases from V and 2 bases from J, the junction contained 10 bases not matched to a gene. CDR1 and CDR2 from the germline V gene are SEHNR and FQNEAQ (reference sequence). The CDR3 runs to 18 residues. CDR3 residues: CASSLKGSAGGPYNEQFF. The DNA of the CDR3 is TGTGCCAGCAGCTTAAAGGGGTCGGCGGGAGGGCCCTACAATGAGCAGTTCTTC.

This clone is a singleton in its sample. The gene calls are TRBV14 and TRBJ2-2, with 11 bases aligning to TRBD2. V was clipped by 2 bases and J by 4 bases; unmatched bases: 3. The germline V gene encodes CDR1 SGHDN and CDR2 FVKESK. This CDR3 is 16 amino acids long. The CDR3 sequence: CASSQTSGSGTGELFF. In DNA, the CDR3 is TGTGCCAGCAGCCAAACTAGCGGGAGCGGCACCGGGGAGCTGTTTTTT.

The V call is TRBV18, the J call TRBJ2-7; 8 bases fit TRBD1. Per germline, CDR1 KGHSH and CDR2 LQKENI. The CDR3 runs 14 residues. V lost 1 base to trimming and J lost 1 base; unmatched junction nucleotides: 0. The CDR3 region has the DNA TGTGCCAGCTCACCACGACAGGGGTCCTACGAGCAGTACTTC. As protein: CASSPRQGSYEQYF.

The chain is built from TRBV7-2 and TRBJ2-4; 11 bases align to TRBD2. Per germline, CDR1 SGHTA and CDR2 FQGNSA. J lost 0 bases, V lost 4 bases, and 8 bases had no gene match. This CDR3 is 18 amino acids long. The CDR3 bases are TGTGCCAGCAGCTGGGTAGCGGGAGGGCCACTAGCCAAAAACATTCAGTACTTC. It encodes CASSWVAGGPLAKNIQYF.

The CDR3, as DNA: TGTGCCAGCAGTGAAGACCCAAACAGTATCCATCAGCCCCAGCATTTT. This translates into CASSEDPNSIHQPQHF. The chain couples TRBV2 to TRBJ1-5; D is unresolved. Germline V gives CDR1 SNHLY, CDR2 FYNNEI. The CDR3 runs 16 residues. The V end was cut by 1 base, the J end by 5 bases, with 15 bases between.

The rearrangement links TRBV6-6 to TRBJ1-1, with a possible D match to TRBD1 (5 bases). V dropped 0 bases and J dropped 0 bases, with 8 bases sitting between them. This CDR3 comprises 15 residues. Germline CDR1 reads MNHNY; CDR2 reads SVGAGI (reference sequence). As DNA, the CDR3 is TGTGCCAGCAGTTACTCTAGGGGAATGAACACTGAAGCTTTCTTT. The encoded protein is CASSYSRGMNTEAFF.

The J gene is TRBJ1-6, the V gene TRBV3-1 (or the pseudogene TRBV3-2), with D possibly TRBD1 on 5 matching bases. The CDR3 is 12 amino acids. The germline V gene encodes CDR1 LGHDT and CDR2 YNNKEL (reference sequence). V gave up 2 bases and J gave up 17 bases, with 13 bases separating them. CDR3 region: CASSQWSQGVHF. As DNA, the CDR3 is TGTGCCAGCAGCCAATGGTCCCAGGGCGTCCACTTT.

This clone was seen only once. The rearrangement links TRBV25-1 to TRBJ2-2; 8 positions agree with TRBD2. Germline trimming cut 7 bases from V and 5 bases from J; bases unmatched to any gene: 6. CDR3 size: 14 residues. CDR1 is MGHDK, CDR2 SYGVNS, per germline. This chain's CDR3 is CASKEAGVTGELFF. The CDR3 DNA reads as TGTGCCAGCAAGGAAGCGGGGGTAACCGGGGAGCTGTTTTTT. The full variable domain, with the rest looked up from reference TRBV25-1 and TRBJ2-2, is EADIYQTPRYLVIGTGKKITLECSQTMGHDKMYWYQQDPGMELHLIHYSYGVNSTEKGDLSSESTVSRIRTEHFPLTLESARPSHTSQYLCASKEAGVTGELFFGEGSRLTVL.

The genes are TRBV28 and TRBJ2-3; D possibly corresponds to TRBD2 (6 bases). Deletions cut 5 bases from V and 11 bases from J, with 17 bases between. Germline-derived CDR1 and CDR2 are MDHEN and SYDVKM. The CDR3 is 13 residues long. The CDR3 spells CASSPTPPGEQYF. The CDR3 DNA reads as TGTGCCAGCAGTCCGACCCCCCCGGGGGAGCAGTATTTT. Variable domain in full (rest from reference TRBV28 and TRBJ2-3): DVKVTQSSRYLVKRTGEKVFLECVQDMDHENMFWYRQDPGLGLRLIYFSYDVKMKEKGDIPEGYSVSREKKERFSLILESASTNQTSMYLCASSPTPPGEQYFGPGTRLTVL.

The table lists this clone with a count of one. The V gene is TRBV18, the J gene TRBJ1-3, with D possibly TRBD1 on 5 matching bases. In germline, CDR1 is KGHSH, CDR2 LQKENI. CDR3 length: 16 residues. V lost 2 bases, J lost 12 bases, and 23 bases lay in between. CDR3 nucleotide sequence: TGTGCCAGCTCACCAATTTCGGACACCTCCGGCAACGGCATATATTTT. This gives the protein CASSPISDTSGNGIYF.

This clone was detected a few times. The chain joins TRBV2 to TRBJ1-1; TRBD1 might be the D (5 bases). Per the germline V gene, CDR1 is SNHLY and CDR2 is FYNNEI. V shed 5 bases and J shed 10 bases, with 14 bases lying between them. There are 12 residues in the CDR3. The CDR3 nucleotides are TGTGCCAGCAGTAGGACCGACGACAGAGCTTTCTTT. Protein: CASSRTDDRAFF.

J is TRBJ2-5 and V is TRBV19; 7 nucleotides match TRBD2. The CDR3 runs to 15 residues. V gave up 6 bases and J gave up 0 bases; unmatched junction bases: 7. Per the germline V gene, CDR1 is LNHDA and CDR2 is SQIVND (reference sequence). This CDR3 reads CASRGSGAYQETQYF. In DNA, the CDR3 is TGTGCCAGTAGGGGAAGCGGGGCGTACCAAGAGACCCAGTACTTC.

This clone has more than one count but fewer than ten. This rearrangement joins TRBV5-1 to TRBJ1-4; 7 positions match TRBD1. There are 15 residues in the CDR3. The V and J ends lost 1 base and 2 bases, in that order; junction bases with no gene match: 2. Germline-derived CDR1 and CDR2 are SGHRS and YFSETQ. As DNA, the CDR3 is TGCGCCAGCAGCTTGCTGGGACAGACTAATGAAAAACTGTTTTTT. Residues: CASSLLGQTNEKLFF.

The chain has TRBV19 and TRBJ2-3, with 7 bases matching TRBD1. J lost 5 bases, V lost 6 bases, and 11 bases had no gene match. This CDR3 comprises 15 residues. Germline values: CDR1 LNHDA, CDR2 SQIVND (reference sequence). CDR3: CASRKPTGLGDTQYF. CDR3 DNA: TGTGCCAGTAGGAAACCGACAGGGTTGGGAGATACGCAGTATTTT.

The chain uses TRBV25-1 and TRBJ2-2, with D possibly TRBD1 on 6 matching bases. The CDR3 contains 16 residues. The germline gives CDR1 MGHDK, CDR2 SYGVNS. The V and J ends lost 3 bases and 0 bases respectively, with 11 bases between them. The CDR3 nucleotides read TGTGCCAGCAGTGATGCAGGGGCGCCGAACACCGGGGAGCTGTTTTTT. Amino acid sequence: CASSDAGAPNTGELFF.

The chain is built from TRBV6-2 or TRBV6-3 and TRBJ2-7; 9 nucleotides line up with TRBD1. Per germline, CDR1 MNHEY and CDR2 SVGEGT. CDR3 size: 14 residues. V was pared by 4 bases and J by 2 bases, with 3 bases of the junction left unmatched. DNA of the CDR3: TGTGCCAGCAGTTCGGGACAGGGCCCCTACGAGCAGTACTTC. Protein sequence: CASSSGQGPYEQYF.

The chain couples TRBV27 to TRBJ2-2; 10 nucleotides agree with TRBD1. Per the germline V gene, CDR1 is MNHEY and CDR2 is SMNVEV (reference sequence). V lost 7 bases and J lost 3; bases outside the gene matches: 17. This CDR3 is built from 19 residues. In nucleotides, the CDR3 is TGTGCCAGCACTACTCAGATTACCGGGACAGGGGAACACACCGGGGAGCTGTTTTTT. Translation gives CASTTQITGTGEHTGELFF.

The chain carries TRBV19 and TRBJ2-7; 12 nucleotides line up with TRBD2. This CDR3 region has 15 residues. Trimming removed 5 bases from V and 3 bases from J; junction bases left unmatched: 5. Germline values: CDR1 LNHDA, CDR2 SQIVND (reference sequence). In DNA form, the CDR3 reads TGTGCCAGTAGTCCCTTGACTAGCGGGAGCTACGAGCAGTACTTC. This gives the protein CASSPLTSGSYEQYF.

This chain links TRBV4-1 with TRBJ1-2, with 8 positions matching TRBD1. The CDR3 has 15 amino acids. Trimming cost V 0 bases and J 7 bases; bases outside gene matches: 7. Germline V gene lookup returns CDR1 MGHRA and CDR2 YSYEKL. This CDR3 reads CASSQERTGISGYTF. The DNA for the CDR3 is TGCGCCAGCAGCCAAGAGAGGACAGGGATCTCTGGCTACACCTTC.

This clone was found once. The V and J genes are TRBV7-6 and TRBJ1-2; D perhaps matches TRBD1 (5 bases). Trimming took 1 base from V and 0 from J, leaving 12 bases between them. Germline values: CDR1 SGHVS, CDR2 FNYEAQ. This CDR3 contains 16 residues. The CDR3 sequence is CASSLVKAGTNYGYTF. The CDR3 bases are TGTGCCAGCAGCTTAGTCAAGGCAGGGACTAACTATGGCTACACCTTC. The entire variable domain, with the rest obtained from reference TRBV7-6 and TRBJ1-2, is as follows: GAGVSQSPRYKVTKRGQDVALRCDPISGHVSLYWYRQALGQGPEFLTYFNYEAQQDKSGLPNDRFSAERPEGSISTLTIQRTEQRDSAMYRCASSLVKAGTNYGYTFGSGTRLTVV.

This chain uses TRBV7-9 with TRBJ2-1; 13 positions match TRBD2. Looked up from germline, CDR1 is SEHNR and CDR2 is FQNEAQ (reference sequence). The CDR3 runs 15 residues. V dropped 1 base and J dropped 10; count of bases not matched to a gene: 4. Written as DNA, the CDR3 is TGTGCCAGCAGCTTAGATGGGACTAGCGGGGACGAGCAGTTCTTC. The encoded protein is CASSLDGTSGDEQFF.

The genes are TRBV12-3 or TRBV12-4 and TRBJ2-2; D is uncertain. The ends were cut back, 3 bases at V and 7 bases at J, with 9 bases in the middle. The CDR3 is made up of 13 amino acids. Written as DNA, the CDR3 is TGTGCCAGCAGTTTTTCGAGTATCGGGGAGCTGTTTTTT. Protein product: CASSFSSIGELFF.

As for this clone: The same CDR3 arises from other DNA sequences in this sample as well. The V and J genes are TRBV20-1 and TRBJ2-5; D not certain. This CDR3 is 11 amino acids long. CDR1 and CDR2 (germline): DFQATT, SNEGSKA (reference sequence). V lost 5 bases and J lost 5, with 9 bases in between. CDR3 DNA sequence: TGCAGTGCTTCCCCCCAGGAGACCCAGTACTTC. Its translation: CSASPQETQYF.

This rearrangement joins TRBV11-2 to TRBJ2-3; 8 bases map to TRBD1. Losses at the gene ends were 6 bases for V and 5 bases for J; bases not matched to a gene: 19. The CDR3 extends over 18 amino acids. Germline V lookup: CDR1 SGHAT, CDR2 FQNNGV. CDR3 nucleotides: TGTGCCAGCAGGCCAACACGGGTGGCCAGGGGGCGGAAAGATACGCAGTATTTT. This codes for CASRPTRVARGRKDTQYF.

V usage is TRBV5-1 and J usage is TRBJ2-5, with D possibly matching TRBD1 (5 bases). In germline, CDR1 is SGHRS, CDR2 YFSETQ. V was cut by 0 bases and J by 5 bases, with 8 bases left in between. The CDR3 is 13 amino acids. CDR3 protein: CASSLVDTETQYF. Written as DNA, the CDR3 is TGCGCCAGCAGCTTGGTGGACACCGAGACCCAGTACTTC.

CDR3 amino acids: CASSLVPGTSGEHNEQFF. DNA for the CDR3: TGTGCCAGCAGCTTAGTCCCTGGGACTAGCGGGGAACACAATGAGCAGTTCTTC. The gene calls are TRBV11-2 and TRBJ2-1; 13 positions match TRBD2. CDR3 size: 18 residues. The germline V gene has CDR1 SGHAT and CDR2 FQNNGV. The ends lost 1 base at V and 5 bases at J; junction bases unmatched: 8.